This is a list of T cell receptor beta chains from one sample in a study of blood T cells in healthy people across ages. TCRdb called the 5' RACE reads again in MiXCR, with one record for every CDR3 protein. Of about 400,000 distinct CDR3 sequences in the sample, roughly half were seen once. The source material was blood. The receptors stem from a man between 60 and 75 years old in good health. CDR3s include the opening cysteine and the closing phenylalanine or tryptophan. A D gene is named only where the DNA matches it firmly. Size is omitted from some rows. Given values are once, few, many or a class for expanded clones.

V: TRBV20-1
D: TRBD1
size: -
J: TRBJ1-6
DNA: TGCAGTGCTAGAGGCTCCACAGGGGGCAGGGTGGGGAATTCACCCCTCCACTTT
CDR3: CSARGSTGGRVGNSPLHF

V: TRBV6-2/TRBV6-3
D: TRBD2
size: -
J: TRBJ2-3
DNA: TGTGCCACACGACTAGCGGCACCCACAGATACGCAGTATTTT
CDR3: CATRLAAPTDTQYF

V: TRBV5-1
D: TRBD2
size: -
J: TRBJ2-7
DNA: TGCGCCAGCAGCCCCCGGAGCCGGGACGGAAGACTAGCGGGAGGCCAAAGCTCCTACGAGCAGTACTTC
CDR3: CASSPRSRDGRLAGGQSSYEQYF

V: TRBV20-1
D: -
size: -
J: TRBJ1-4
DNA: TGCAGTGCTAGAGATCCCCGGGGGCTATGGGATGAAAAACTGTTTTTT
CDR3: CSARDPRGLWDEKLFF

V: TRBV3-1
D: TRBD2
size: many
J: TRBJ2-7
DNA: TGTGCCAGCAGGGAGACTAGCGGGAGGTACGAGCAGTACTTC
CDR3: CASRETSGRYEQYF

V: TRBV29-1
D: -
size: few
J: TRBJ2-7
DNA: TGCAGCGCCCGGTTAGGGGCCCTGCCGGAAGAGCAGTACTTC
CDR3: CSARLGALPEEQYF

V: TRBV7-2
D: TRBD1
size: -
J: TRBJ2-4
DNA: TGTGCCAGCAGCCCGCGTCCGGGCAGGGGGCTCGACATTCAGTACTTC
CDR3: CASSPRPGRGLDIQYF

V: TRBV6-2/TRBV6-3
D: -
size: once
J: TRBJ2-1
DNA: TGTGCCAGCAGTTTTTGGAACAATGAGCAGTTCTTC
CDR3: CASSFWNNEQFF

V: TRBV10-3
D: -
size: -
J: TRBJ2-7
DNA: TGTGCCATCAGTGAGGTGGTGGGGGGCCGGTACTTC
CDR3: CAISEVVGGRYF

V: TRBV11-2
D: -
size: -
J: TRBJ2-1
DNA: TGTGCCAGCAGCCCTCCCGGGCCGAGGAGTAATGAGCAGTTCTTC
CDR3: CASSPPGPRSNEQFF

V: TRBV4-2
D: TRBD1
size: -
J: TRBJ1-2
DNA: TGTGCCAGCAGCCAAGATCGGGACAGGAAAAACTATGGCTACACCTTC
CDR3: CASSQDRDRKNYGYTF

V: TRBV28
D: TRBD1
size: -
J: TRBJ1-2
DNA: TGTGCCAGCGGACAGGGGGCGAGAGGCTACACCTTC
CDR3: CASGQGARGYTF

V: TRBV29-1
D: -
size: -
J: TRBJ2-7
DNA: TGCAGCGTTGAAGCTCCCGTGGGAGGAGTGCGTGGCGAGCAGTACTTC
CDR3: CSVEAPVGGVRGEQYF

V: TRBV12-3/TRBV12-4
D: -
size: -
J: TRBJ2-3
DNA: TGTGCCAGCAGAGTTTGCCCAGATACGCAGTATTTT
CDR3: CASRVCPDTQYF

V: TRBV18
D: TRBD1
size: -
J: TRBJ1-3
DNA: TGTGCCAGCTCACCCTTAGGACAGGCTACCTCTGGAAACACCATATATTTT
CDR3: CASSPLGQATSGNTIYF

V: TRBV2
D: -
size: -
J: TRBJ1-6
DNA: TGTGCCAGCAGTCCGACGGACGGTAATTCACCCCTCCACTTT
CDR3: CASSPTDGNSPLHF

V: TRBV7-7
D: -
size: -
J: TRBJ2-5
DNA: TGTGCTAGCAGCTCTTCGACCGGGACTTACCCCGAGACCCAGTACTTC
CDR3: CASSSSTGTYPETQYF

V: TRBV20-1
D: -
size: -
J: TRBJ2-3
DNA: TGCAGTGCTAGGCTTCCAGGGAGGACAGATACGCAGTATTTT
CDR3: CSARLPGRTDTQYF

V: TRBV20-1
D: TRBD2
size: -
J: TRBJ2-1
DNA: TGCAGCGTAGGGCGGGGGGGGAATGAGCAGTTCTTC
CDR3: CSVGRGGNEQFF

V: TRBV7-2
D: -
size: -
J: TRBJ2-5
DNA: TGTGCCAGCAGCTTATCAGGGTCCCAAGAGACCCAGTACTTC
CDR3: CASSLSGSQETQYF

V: TRBV20-1
D: TRBD1
size: few
J: TRBJ1-4
DNA: TGCAGTGCTAGGGGACAGGTTTACGGGGCTAATGAAAAACTGTTTTTT
CDR3: CSARGQVYGANEKLFF

V: TRBV7-2
D: TRBD2
size: -
J: TRBJ2-1
DNA: TGTGCCAGCAGCCCCTCGGGACTAGCGGGGAATGAGCAGTTCTTC
CDR3: CASSPSGLAGNEQFF

V: TRBV20-1
D: TRBD2
size: -
J: TRBJ2-5
DNA: TGCAGTGCTACGACTAGCGGGGGGGCCAGGCAAGAGACCCAGTACTTC
CDR3: CSATTSGGARQETQYF

V: TRBV12-3/TRBV12-4
D: TRBD1
size: -
J: TRBJ2-5
DNA: TGTGCCAGCAGTGGGGACAGGGGGCAAGAGACCCAGTACTTC
CDR3: CASSGDRGQETQYF

V: TRBV7-8
D: TRBD2
size: -
J: TRBJ2-3
DNA: TGTGCCAGCAGCTCCATTTCCGGGACTAGCGGGAGAACAGATACGCAGTATTTT
CDR3: CASSSISGTSGRTDTQYF

V: TRBV20-1
D: TRBD2
size: -
J: TRBJ2-3
DNA: TGCAGTGCTTGGACTAGCGGGGGGGCGACAGATACGCAGTATTTT
CDR3: CSAWTSGGATDTQYF

V: TRBV29-1
D: TRBD1
size: -
J: TRBJ2-7
DNA: TGCAGCGGAAAACAGGGGTCCTCCTACGAGCAGTACTTC
CDR3: CSGKQGSSYEQYF

V: TRBV20-1
D: -
size: few
J: TRBJ2-1
DNA: TGCATCCCCTCGGAAGGCCCCCCGGGGGAGCAGTTCTTC
CDR3: CIPSEGPPGEQFF

V: TRBV7-6
D: -
size: -
J: TRBJ2-2
DNA: TGTGCCAGCAGCTTAGTGGCTGGGGGACACGGGGAGCTGTTTTTT
CDR3: CASSLVAGGHGELFF

V: TRBV18
D: TRBD1
size: few
J: TRBJ2-7
DNA: TGTGCCAGCTCACCATATAGAGGGGGCATGAACGAGCAGTACTTC
CDR3: CASSPYRGGMNEQYF

V: TRBV27
D: TRBD1
size: -
J: TRBJ2-7
DNA: TGTGCCAGCAGCCCCGGGACAGGGCTCGAGCAGTACTTC
CDR3: CASSPGTGLEQYF

V: TRBV7-9
D: TRBD1
size: once
J: TRBJ1-1
DNA: TGTGCCAGCAGCGTAGGGGGCTTCTGGGAAGCTTTCTTT
CDR3: CASSVGGFWEAFF

V: TRBV28
D: -
size: -
J: TRBJ2-3
DNA: TGTGCCAGCAGTTTAAGCGGGCGGGGCGGCAGGGATACGCAGTATTTT
CDR3: CASSLSGRGGRDTQYF

V: TRBV5-1
D: -
size: -
J: TRBJ2-1
DNA: TGCGCCAGCAGCTTGGCCCTGGCTTACAATGAGCAGTTCTTC
CDR3: CASSLALAYNEQFF

V: TRBV11-2
D: -
size: -
J: TRBJ2-6
DNA: TGTGCCAGCAGCTCTGGGCTTAGCTCTGGGGCCAACGTCCTGACTTTC
CDR3: CASSSGLSSGANVLTF

V: TRBV5-6
D: -
size: -
J: TRBJ2-1
DNA: TGTGCCAGCAGCCCCCTGGGGGGCGATGAGCAGTTCTTC
CDR3: CASSPLGGDEQFF

V: TRBV29-1
D: -
size: -
J: TRBJ2-7
DNA: TGCAGCGTGGCAGAACCCTACGAGCAGTACTTC
CDR3: CSVAEPYEQYF

V: TRBV20-1
D: TRBD2
size: -
J: TRBJ2-5
DNA: TGCAGTGCTACCCCGGGGAGGGGTCAAGAGACCCAGTACTTC
CDR3: CSATPGRGQETQYF

V: TRBV4-1
D: -
size: few
J: TRBJ2-5
DNA: TGCGCCAGCAGCCTCCCCGACCGTCGGGAGACCCAGTACTTC
CDR3: CASSLPDRRETQYF

V: TRBV5-1
D: -
size: -
J: TRBJ2-7
DNA: TGCGCCAGCAGCCGGGGGCAGGAGGGCTACGAGCAGTACTTC
CDR3: CASSRGQEGYEQYF

V: TRBV27
D: -
size: -
J: TRBJ1-4
DNA: TGTGCCAGCGGATACAGGAAAGAGGGACTGTTTTTT
CDR3: CASGYRKEGLFF

V: TRBV12-3/TRBV12-4
D: -
size: -
J: TRBJ2-5
DNA: TGTGCCAGCAGTTTGGCTCACGGGACCCAGTACTTC
CDR3: CASSLAHGTQYF

V: TRBV12-3/TRBV12-4
D: -
size: few
J: TRBJ2-1
DNA: TGTGCCAGCAGTTTGGCCTATGAGCAGTTCTTC
CDR3: CASSLAYEQFF

V: TRBV6-4
D: -
size: -
J: TRBJ2-1
DNA: TGTGCCAGCAGTGGAGGGTCCCACAATGAGCAGTTCTTC
CDR3: CASSGGSHNEQFF

V: TRBV10-3
D: -
size: -
J: TRBJ2-7
DNA: TGTGCCATCAGTGAACCCGGACCATACTACGAGCAGTACTTC
CDR3: CAISEPGPYYEQYF

V: TRBV4-1
D: TRBD2
size: -
J: TRBJ2-1
DNA: TGCGCCAGCAGCCAAGTATACGGCGGGGGGGGGTTTGAGCAGTTCTTC
CDR3: CASSQVYGGGGFEQFF

V: TRBV3-1
D: -
size: -
J: TRBJ2-1
DNA: TGTGCCAGCAGCCTTGGGGCCTTGAATGAGCAGTTCTTC
CDR3: CASSLGALNEQFF

V: TRBV6-5
D: TRBD2
size: -
J: TRBJ2-3
DNA: TGTGCCAGCAGTTACCGGACTAGCGGGAGGCAAGATACGCAGTATTTT
CDR3: CASSYRTSGRQDTQYF

V: TRBV6-5
D: -
size: -
J: TRBJ2-7
DNA: TGTGCCAGCAAGGGGGTCCCGGGCTCCTACGAGCAGTACTTC
CDR3: CASKGVPGSYEQYF

V: TRBV6-4
D: TRBD2
size: -
J: TRBJ2-1
DNA: TGTGCCAGCAGCGTTAGCGGGAGCACGGGCTACAATGAGCAGTTCTTC
CDR3: CASSVSGSTGYNEQFF

V: TRBV7-8
D: -
size: -
J: TRBJ1-2
DNA: TGTGCCAGCAGCTCCCGGGCGGCGAATGAATATAACTATGGCTACACCTTC
CDR3: CASSSRAANEYNYGYTF

V: TRBV6-2/TRBV6-3
D: TRBD2
size: -
J: TRBJ2-7
DNA: TGTGCCAGCAGCAAAAGCGGGGTCCCCTACGAGCAGTACTTC
CDR3: CASSKSGVPYEQYF

V: TRBV12-3/TRBV12-4
D: -
size: -
J: TRBJ1-2
DNA: TGTGCCAGCAGTTCTCAGGGCTATGGCTACACCTTC
CDR3: CASSSQGYGYTF

V: TRBV13
D: -
size: -
J: TRBJ2-1
DNA: TGTGCCAGCAGCTACTTTCGAGACCGAAACTACAATGAGCAGTTCTTC
CDR3: CASSYFRDRNYNEQFF

V: TRBV7-9
D: TRBD2
size: -
J: TRBJ2-7
DNA: TGTGCCAGCACCAGGACTAGCGGAGAGAACGTACGCGAGCAGTACTTC
CDR3: CASTRTSGENVREQYF